A single sample gave rise to the 20 T cell receptor beta chains below, sequenced in a study of blood T cell repertoires in COVID-19. Assay: immunoSEQ multiplex PCR; the TCRdb copy retains only in-frame clones and omits some. The table includes roughly 250,000 clones, 88% detected once. Input material: peripheral blood. The receptors come from a woman between 35 and 50 years old who had recovered from COVID-19.

The chain recombines TRBV27 with TRBJ2-2; 8 bases map to TRBD2. Looked up from germline, CDR1 is MNHEY and CDR2 is SMNVEV (reference sequence). CDR3 length: 18 amino acids. With V trimmed by 5 bases and J by 2 bases, 13 bases remained unmatched. The CDR3 coding sequence is TGTGCCAGCAGTCCCAGACCCCCTGGACTAGCAAACACCGGGGAGCTGTTTTTT. Its protein product is CASSPRPPGLANTGELFF.

This chain links TRBV5-4 with TRBJ1-2; D possibly corresponds to TRBD1 (5 bases). Germline CDR1 is SGHNT and CDR2 is YYREEE (reference sequence). V lost 3 bases to trimming and J lost 7 bases, with 13 bases between them. The CDR3 has 13 amino acids. The CDR3 nucleotides read TGTGCCAGCAGCTGGGGAGGGAGGGGTGGCTACACCTTC. Amino acid sequence: CASSWGGRGGYTF.

V gene TRBV5-6 combines with J gene TRBJ1-2; D remains unclear. V was clipped by 6 bases and J by 2 bases, with 11 bases between them. Germline values: CDR1 SGHDT, CDR2 YYEEEE. This CDR3 contains 13 residues. CDR3 sequence reads: CASKRDGNYGYTF. CDR3 DNA: TGTGCCAGCAAGAGGGATGGAAACTATGGCTACACCTTC.

This sequence joins TRBV4-3 and TRBJ2-7; D gene ambiguous. The CDR3 has 15 residues. Germline V lookup: CDR1 LGHNA, CDR2 YSLEER. The V gene lost 6 bases and the J gene lost 2 bases, with 17 bases spanning the gap. The DNA for the CDR3 is TGCGCCAGCAGTCCGAGCTTCAACAGTCCCTACGAGCAGTACTTC. This gives the protein CASSPSFNSPYEQYF.

The rearrangement links TRBV6-1 to TRBJ2-7; 12 nucleotides match TRBD2. Germline V gene sequence: CDR1 MNHNS, CDR2 SASEGT. The CDR3 totals 15 residues. The trim removed 1 base at V and 5 bases at J, leaving 3 bases unmatched. Written as DNA, the CDR3 is TGTGCCAGCAGTGAAGTACTAGCGGGAGGCGACGAGCAGTACTTC. Its translation is CASSEVLAGGDEQYF.

The chain is built from TRBV5-6 and TRBJ2-1; D remains unclear. V was cut by 0 bases and J by 8 bases, with 3 bases left in between. Per germline, CDR1 SGHDT and CDR2 YYEEEE. The CDR3 spans 11 residues. The CDR3 coding sequence is TGTGCCAGCAGCTTGGCTTATGAGCAGTTCTTC. Amino acid sequence: CASSLAYEQFF.

V is TRBV5-6 and J is TRBJ2-3, with D perhaps TRBD1 (6 bases). The V gene's germline CDR1 is SGHDT and CDR2 YYEEEE. The CDR3 covers 11 residues. Trimming took 4 bases from V and 6 from J, leaving 6 bases between them. The CDR3 nucleotides read TGTGCCAGCAGCCAGGGGGATACGCAGTATTTT. It encodes CASSQGDTQYF.

The chain is built from TRBV7-2 and TRBJ2-7; 8 bases fit TRBD1. With V trimmed by 2 bases and J by 0 bases, 3 bases remained unmatched. The CDR3 runs 15 residues. The germline gives CDR1 SGHTA, CDR2 FQGNSA. The CDR3 is CASSLSTGGSYEQYV. In DNA, the CDR3 is TGTGCCAGCAGCTTATCCACAGGGGGCTCCTACGAGCAGTACGTC.

The chain carries TRBV2 and TRBJ2-5; maybe TRBD1 (7 bases). With 7 bases removed from V and 1 base from J, the gap between germline ends came to 16 bases. This CDR3 has 15 residues. Per the germline V gene, CDR1 is SNHLY and CDR2 is FYNNEI. CDR3 amino acids: CASIQGGRGQETQYF. In DNA, the CDR3 is TGTGCCAGCATCCAGGGGGGCAGGGGCCAAGAGACCCAGTACTTC.

The rearrangement joins TRBV2 to TRBJ1-5, with TRBD1 identical over 9 bases. The CDR3 runs 14 residues. The V and J ends lost 6 bases and 6 bases, in that order; junction bases with no gene match: 6. Germline V CDR1 and CDR2: SNHLY, FYNNEI. The chain's CDR3 is CASSVDRGSQPQHF. CDR3 nucleotide sequence: TGTGCCAGCAGCGTAGACAGGGGGTCTCAGCCCCAGCATTTT.

The chain recombines TRBV24-1 with TRBJ1-2; 9 nucleotides agree with TRBD1. The ends lost 7 bases at V and 2 bases at J; junction bases unmatched: 1. This CDR3 contains 13 residues. Germline values: CDR1 KGHDR, CDR2 SFDVKD. In nucleotides, the CDR3 is TGTGCCACCAGGGGACAGGGAAACTATGGCTACACCTTC. It specifies CATRGQGNYGYTF.

The chain joins TRBV7-2 to TRBJ2-2, with D possibly matching TRBD2 (5 bases). The V gene lost 1 base and the J gene lost 5 bases, with 14 bases spanning the gap. Germline V gene lookup returns CDR1 SGHTA and CDR2 FQGNSA. This CDR3 is built from 16 residues. The CDR3 reads CASSLERLARTGELFF. DNA of the CDR3: TGTGCCAGCAGCTTAGAGCGGCTAGCTCGGACCGGGGAGCTGTTTTTT.

The V and J genes are TRBV6-5 and TRBJ2-4, with D perhaps matching TRBD1 (5 bases). CDR1 is MNHEY, CDR2 SVGAGI, per germline. The CDR3 length is 16 residues. Trimming shortened V by 0 bases and J by 1 base, and 10 bases separated the two germline ends. CDR3 sequence (DNA): TGTGCCAGCAGTTACTCGAGCTCAGGGGCCAAAAACATTCAGTACTTC. It encodes CASSYSSSGAKNIQYF.

The chain recombines TRBV5-6 with TRBJ2-7, with 7 bases lining up with TRBD1. This CDR3 has 9 residues. Germline-derived CDR1 and CDR2 are SGHDT and YYEEEE. The CDR3 region is CASKGQESV. DNA of the CDR3: TGTGCCAGCAAAGGACAGGAGAGCGTC.

CDR3 in DNA: TGTGCCAGCAGCTTAGGCGGGTGGCGGGAGTTGGGGGAGACCCAGTACTTC. Its protein is CASSLGGWRELGETQYF. This chain links TRBV11-3 with TRBJ2-5, with TRBD2 identical over 7 bases. The CDR3 covers 17 residues. The trim removed 1 base at V and 5 bases at J, leaving 13 bases unmatched. The germline CDR1 and CDR2 sequences are SGHNT and YENEEA. The whole variable domain, remainder taken from reference TRBV11-3 and TRBJ2-5, is EAGVVQSPRYKIIEKKQPVAFWCNPISGHNTLYWYLQNLGQGPELLIRYENEEAVDDSQLPKDRFSAERLKGVDSTLKIQPAELGDSAVYLCASSLGGWRELGETQYFGPGTRLLVL.

The chain is built from TRBV27 and TRBJ1-1, with 10 nucleotides matching TRBD1. V was clipped by 5 bases and J by 6 bases; unmatched bases: 18. Per the germline V gene, CDR1 is MNHEY and CDR2 is SMNVEV (reference sequence). The CDR3 is 18 residues long. CDR3 nucleotide sequence: TGTGCCAGCAGTCCGACAGACCGGGACAGGGGTGTCTTAGCTGAAGCTTTCTTT. Its protein product is CASSPTDRDRGVLAEAFF.

The CDR3 DNA reads as TGTGCCAGCAGCGGGGGGGGCCCGTCCTACGAGCAGTACTTC. Its protein is CASSGGGPSYEQYF. The chain carries TRBV11-2 and TRBJ2-7, with TRBD2 as a possible D gene (7 bases). The germline gives CDR1 SGHAT, CDR2 FQNNGV. With 5 bases removed from V and 1 base from J, the gap between germline ends came to 12 bases. The CDR3 is 14 residues long.

V usage is TRBV3-1 (or the pseudogene TRBV3-2) and J usage is TRBJ2-7; 14 nucleotides line up with TRBD2. The germline V gene has CDR1 LGHDT and CDR2 YNNKEL (reference sequence). Trimming cost V 1 base and J 5 bases; bases outside gene matches: 4. The CDR3 is made up of 16 amino acids. Here the CDR3 reads CASSQVGLAGAHEQYV. The CDR3 DNA reads as TGTGCCAGCAGCCAAGTGGGACTAGCGGGAGCCCACGAGCAGTACGTC.

This sequence joins TRBV27 and TRBJ1-4; D perhaps matches TRBD1 (6 bases). Trimming shortened V by 4 bases and J by 2 bases, and 14 bases separated the two germline ends. CDR3 length: 16 residues. The germline V gene encodes CDR1 MNHEY and CDR2 SMNVEV (reference sequence). The CDR3 sequence is CASSWGGAWTNEKLFF. CDR3 DNA: TGTGCCAGCAGTTGGGGGGGGGCTTGGACTAATGAAAAACTGTTTTTT.

This clone has more than one count but fewer than ten. The chain has TRBV27 and TRBJ1-1; D is unresolved. The CDR3 runs to 16 residues. V was pared by 0 bases and J by 2 bases, with 13 bases between. Germline loops: CDR1 MNHEY, CDR2 SMNVEV (reference sequence). The CDR3 bases are TGTGCCAGCAGTTTATCGATGGCGGGGATCAACACTGAAGCTTTCTTT. It codes for CASSLSMAGINTEAFF.